Presented here are 19 T cell receptor beta chains from one specimen sequenced in a study of tumor-infiltrating lymphocytes in primary liver carcinoma. Both RNA and DNA were isolated together from about 21-30 mg of bulk tissue that had not been sorted. TCR beta cDNA was prepared out of roughly 500 ng total RNA by means of a constant-region primer. Slightly modified ARM-PCR served as the procedure for the TCR beta libraries. These libraries came from three rounds of nested multiplex PCR. TRBV1-TRBV30 forward primers paired with a C-beta reverse primer were used in the first two PCR rounds, which ran approximately 10 cycles each. MiXCR was run by TCRdb on the multiplex PCR reads, yielding one entry per CDR3 protein. The table has 84,000 or so distinct CDR3 sequences, around 70% seen once. What was sequenced was liver tumor tissue from sampling region 1. Stated subset: tumor region T1, superior pole. The receptors derive from a man aged 35-49 years with primary liver carcinoma and hepatitis B virus infection.

At least ten counts were recorded for this clonotype. The chain combines TRBV29-1 with TRBJ1-2; a possible D gene is TRBD1 (5 bases). The germline V gene has CDR1 SQVTM and CDR2 ANQGSEA. With 3 bases removed from V and 4 bases from J, the gap between germline ends came to 15 bases. CDR3 length: 14 amino acids. The CDR3 protein is CSVDREGRGYGYTF. CDR3 nucleotides: TGCAGCGTTGATAGAGAGGGGAGAGGCTATGGCTACACCTTC.

A word on this clonotype: The junction and the germline gene differ at one end; a read error may be behind it. This sequence joins TRBV6-5 and TRBJ2-1, with a weak D call TRBD2 (5 bases). The CDR3 has 14 residues. Germline-derived CDR1 and CDR2 are MNHEY and SVGAGI. The CDR3: CASGYKRAGNEQFF. CDR3 nucleotides: TGTGCCAGCGGTTACAAACGGGCGGGCAATGAGCAGTTCTTC.

Comments on this clonotype: A read error may produce the germline difference seen at one junction end. The genes are TRBV6-5 and TRBJ1-2; possibly TRBD1 for D (5 bases). This CDR3 has 16 residues. Germline CDR1 and CDR2: MNHEY and SVGAGI. The CDR3 DNA is TGTGCCAGCATCCCCCACGGCCGGGACGGTAACTATGGCTACACTTTC. Its protein is CASIPHGRDGNYGYTF.

The genes are TRBV29-1 and TRBJ2-7; no firm D call. CDR1 SQVTM and CDR2 ANQGSEA come from the germline V gene. V lost 7 bases and J lost 7, with 23 bases in between. The CDR3 covers 14 residues. This CDR3 reads CSAIVAVGMYEQYV. CDR3 in DNA: TGCAGCGCTATTGTGGCCGTGGGGATGTATGAGCAGTACGTC.

Details on this clonotype: Given the absence of the conserved phenylalanine or tryptophan at the CDR3 end, a read error is likely. The chain links TRBV4-2 to TRBJ1-1; a weak D match, TRBD1 (6 bases). Germline V CDR1 and CDR2: LGHNA, YNFKEQ. The CDR3 sequence is 13 residues long. The CDR3 region is CASNQGRGSEAFY. CDR3 DNA: TGTGCCAGCAACCAAGGGAGGGGGTCTGAAGCTTTCTAT.

This chain joins TRBV12-5 and TRBJ1-1; the D is unclear. CDR3 length: 11 residues. V was trimmed by 6 bases and J by 4 bases, leaving 6 bases between them. Germline loops: CDR1 LGHNT, CDR2 FRNRAP. Here the CDR3 DNA reads TGTGCTAGTGGATTAGGCACTGAAGCTTTCTTT. It translates to CASGLGTEAFF.

Of note for this clonotype: The junction and the germline gene differ at one end; a read error may be behind it. The V gene is TRBV11-2, the J gene TRBJ2-5, with D possibly being TRBD2 (5 bases). Germline-derived CDR1 and CDR2 are SGHAT and FQNNGV. This CDR3 has 15 amino acids. For the CDR3, the DNA is TGTGCCAGCAGCTTAAGGCCCGGGGATGAGGAGACTCAGTACTTC. The encoded protein is CASSLRPGDEETQYF.

As to this clonotype: One end of the junction is discordant with germline, which a read error may explain. This chain connects TRBV5-4 to TRBJ2-5, with D tentatively TRBD2 (5 bases). Germline V lookup: CDR1 SGHNT, CDR2 YYREEE (reference sequence). This CDR3 has 13 residues. CDR3 loop: CASSYYIGETHYF. DNA for the CDR3: TGCGCCAGCAGCTATTATATTGGGGAGACCCACTACTTC.

About this clonotype itself: A single base separates this from a much larger clone, so it may be a read error. V and J are TRBV7-8 and TRBJ2-7; 8 bases are shared with TRBD2. CDR1 is SGHVS, CDR2 FQNEAQ, per germline. The junction had 9 bases not matched to a gene; V was cut back by 10 bases and J by 7 bases. The CDR3 contains 12 residues. This CDR3 is CANSPGGWEQYF. DNA for the CDR3: TGTGCCAACAGTCCGGGGGGGTGGGAGCAGTACTTC.

Notes on this clonotype: It is likely a read error, because the conserved phenylalanine at the end of the CDR3 is missing. This chain links TRBV29-1 with TRBJ1-4; 10 bases are a match to TRBD1. CDR1 is SQVTM, CDR2 ANQGSEA, per germline. Trimming at V came to 3 bases and at J to 8 bases, leaving 6 bases not matched to a gene. The CDR3 length is 14 residues. The CDR3 spells CSVEGTGDSEKLFS. DNA for the CDR3: TGCAGCGTTGAGGGGACAGGGGATAGCGAAAAACTGTTTTCT.

Points on this clonotype: No conserved phenylalanine or tryptophan is present at the end of the CDR3, so a read error is the likely explanation. The V and J genes are TRBV12-3 or TRBV12-4 and TRBJ2-7; the D gene is possibly TRBD1 (5 bases). Trimming pared 6 bases from V and 3 bases from J, leaving 9 bases between. This CDR3 has 12 amino acids. As DNA, the CDR3 is TGTGCCAGCAGACTACAGGTCTACGAGCAGTACTCG. Translating gives CASRLQVYEQYS.

This clonotype was recorded many times. J is TRBJ1-5 and V is TRBV10-1; D is ambiguous. CDR1 and CDR2 (germline): WNHNN, SYGVQD (reference sequence). Trimming removed 3 bases at V and 7 bases at J, with 7 bases between. CDR3 length equals 12 residues. CDR3 DNA: TGCGCCAGCAGTGATCGGGAGCAGCCCCAGCATTTT. This codes for CASSDREQPQHF.

CDR3 sequence reads: CASSEVYSNQPQHF. Here the CDR3 DNA reads TGTGCCAGCAGTGAAGTGTATAGCAATCAGCCCCAGCATTTT. This chain uses TRBV2 with TRBJ1-5; D not certain. The germline V and J ends were trimmed by 1 base and 0 bases, with 4 bases remaining between them. The CDR3 sequence is 14 residues long. The germline V gene has CDR1 SNHLY and CDR2 FYNNEI.

Worth noting for this clonotype: At one end, the junction sequence differs from germline, possibly due to a read error. V gene TRBV7-9 combines with J gene TRBJ1-1; tentative D call: TRBD1 (6 bases). The length of the CDR3 is 12 residues. Germline V CDR1 and CDR2: SEHNR, FQNEAQ (reference sequence). The CDR3 nucleotides read TGTGCCAGTAGCATAGGGGGGAATGAAACTTTCTTT. This sequence encodes CASSIGGNETFF.

As concerns this clonotype: A junction boundary mismatches the germline segment, possibly from a read error. The chain combines TRBV12-3 or TRBV12-4 with TRBJ1-5; D possibly corresponds to TRBD1 (5 bases). The CDR3 consists of 13 residues. CDR3: CASRPQESGPLHF. The DNA for the CDR3 is TGTGCCAGCAGACCCCAGGAGTCGGGGCCCCTGCATTTT.

Details on this clonotype: Germline is not matched at one junction end, which may reflect a read error. This chain connects TRBV5-1 to TRBJ2-7, with 14 nucleotides matching TRBD2. The CDR3 covers 15 residues. Germline V gives CDR1 SGHRS, CDR2 YFSETQ. Here the CDR3 reads CDSSGTSGGVYEQYF. The DNA for the CDR3 is TGCGACAGCAGCGGGACTAGCGGGGGTGTCTACGAGCAGTACTTC.

Comments on this clonotype: Germline and junction disagree at one end, which may indicate a read error. The gene calls are TRBV28 and TRBJ1-4; D ambiguous. The length of the CDR3 is 16 residues. Germline lookup yields CDR1 MDHEN and CDR2 SYDVKM. CDR3 sequence reads: CDSSLSAHATNEKLSF. The CDR3, as DNA: TGTGACAGCAGTTTATCAGCACACGCAACTAATGAAAAACTGTCTTTT.

This clonotype was counted only a few times. The chain joins TRBV18 to TRBJ2-1; the match to TRBD2 covers 9 bases. The germline gives CDR1 KGHSH, CDR2 LQKENI. Trimming at V came to 6 bases and at J to 7 bases, leaving 10 bases not matched to a gene. The CDR3 covers 15 residues. The CDR3 here is CASSPPAGGLNEQFF. CDR3 nucleotide sequence: TGTGCCAGCTCCCCCCCGGCGGGAGGGTTGAATGAGCAGTTCTTC.

This chain connects TRBV4-1 to TRBJ2-7; no firm D call. V was cut by 8 bases and J by 2 bases, with 16 bases left in between. CDR1 and CDR2 from the germline V gene are MGHRA and YSYEKL. The CDR3 has 14 residues. DNA of the CDR3: TGCGCCAGCCCCGGCTCTTTGACCCCCTACGAGCAGTACTTC. Translation gives CASPGSLTPYEQYF.